Following are 32 T cell receptor beta chains from one sample sequenced in a study of cytomegalovirus exposure and HLA in healthy donors. 13 Jbeta primers and 60 Vbeta primers were used for the PCR. Using immunoSEQ multiplex PCR, the repertoire was profiled, and TCRdb retains in-frame clones only, with some absent. The sample includes more than 95,000 clones, 64% of them seen just once. The sequenced sample consisted of PBMCs. The origin of the receptors is a man aged 55 to 69 in good health and CMV-seronegative.

The rearrangement joins TRBV7-3 to TRBJ2-3, with D maybe TRBD2 (6 bases). The CDR3 length is 15 residues. Germline V lookup: CDR1 SGHTA, CDR2 FQGTGA. V dropped 5 bases and J dropped 6 bases, with 18 bases sitting between them. In DNA form, the CDR3 reads TGTGCCAGCAGCCGAAGGGTGGGGGGATCGGATACGCAGTATTTT. This gives the protein CASSRRVGGSDTQYF. The whole variable domain, filled in from reference TRBV7-3 and TRBJ2-3, reads GAGVSQTPSNKVTEKGKYVELRCDPISGHTALYWYRQSLGQGPEFLIYFQGTGAADDSGLPNDRFFAVRPEGSVSTLKIQRTERGDSAVYLCASSRRVGGSDTQYFGPGTRLTVL.

This clone appeared a few times. The chain joins TRBV27 to TRBJ2-7, with D perhaps matching TRBD1 (6 bases). The germline CDR1 and CDR2 sequences are MNHEY and SMNVEV (reference sequence). The CDR3 is 16 residues long. V was clipped by 0 bases and J by 4 bases, with 16 bases between them. The CDR3 nucleotides read TGTGCCAGCAGTTTATCTAGAGGACAGAGATGGTACGAGCAGTACTTC. Translation: CASSLSRGQRWYEQYF.

V and J are TRBV10-1 and TRBJ2-2, with no clear D. The CDR3 spans 12 residues. Trimming shortened V by 6 bases and J by 3 bases, and 5 bases separated the two germline ends. CDR1 and CDR2 from the germline V gene are WNHNN and SYGVQD (reference sequence). CDR3: CASSQYTGELFF. For the CDR3, the DNA is TGCGCCAGCAGCCAATACACCGGGGAGCTGTTTTTT.

V and J are TRBV6-5 and TRBJ1-1; D ambiguous. CDR3 length: 12 residues. Per the germline V gene, CDR1 is MNHEY and CDR2 is SVGAGI. Trimming shortened V by 7 bases and J by 4 bases, and 10 bases separated the two germline ends. For the CDR3, the DNA is TGTGCCAGCATTGGAGTTGTCACTGAAGCTTTCTTT. This sequence encodes CASIGVVTEAFF.

This clone appeared once. This chain joins TRBV5-4 and TRBJ2-2, with 11 bases aligning to TRBD2. In germline, CDR1 is SGHNT, CDR2 YYREEE (reference sequence). The V segment lost 3 bases and the J segment 4 bases; nucleotides outside the gene matches: 2. The CDR3 is 15 residues long. CDR3 in DNA: TGTGCCAGCAGCTATAGCGGGAGGGCCACCGGGGAGCTGTTTTTT. This codes for CASSYSGRATGELFF.

The rearrangement uses TRBV2 and TRBJ2-3; D is undetermined. V was clipped by 5 bases and J by 11 bases, with 14 bases between them. There are 12 residues in the CDR3. Germline V gene lookup returns CDR1 SNHLY and CDR2 FYNNEI. CDR3 loop: CASSPDSLGQYF. CDR3 coding DNA: TGTGCCAGCAGTCCTGACTCCTTGGGGCAGTATTTT.

The chain links TRBV7-3 to TRBJ2-3; TRBD1 is a possible D gene (6 bases). Germline V gene sequence: CDR1 SGHTA, CDR2 FQGTGA. This CDR3 is 12 amino acids long. V was trimmed by 5 bases and J by 8 bases, leaving 11 bases between them. The CDR3 DNA reads TGTGCCAGCAGCCCGACAGGTAGTACGCAGTATTTT. Its protein product is CASSPTGSTQYF.

This clone was detected only a few times. This chain uses TRBV2 with TRBJ2-7; D is unresolved. Trimming took 0 bases from V and 10 from J, leaving 10 bases between them. In germline, CDR1 is SNHLY, CDR2 FYNNEI. The CDR3 length is 12 residues. This chain's CDR3 is CASSEAQIVQYF. Written as DNA, the CDR3 is TGTGCCAGCAGTGAAGCGCAAATAGTCCAGTACTTC.

This clone has just one count. This sequence joins TRBV11-2 and TRBJ2-7, with 8 bases that match TRBD1. Germline V CDR1 and CDR2: SGHAT, FQNNGV. J lost 0 bases, V lost 4 bases, and 8 bases had no gene match. The CDR3 runs to 16 residues. This chain's CDR3 is CASSSRRTGRSYEQYF. CDR3 in DNA: TGTGCCAGCAGCTCGCGAAGGACAGGGCGCTCCTACGAGCAGTACTTC.

The rearrangement uses TRBV5-5 and TRBJ1-1, with 7 bases lining up with TRBD1. After removal of 4 bases from V and 5 bases from J, the junction contained 8 bases not matched to a gene. CDR1 is SGHKS, CDR2 YYEKEE, per germline (reference sequence). The CDR3 is 14 amino acids. CDR3 amino acids: CASSAGGSGTEAFF. DNA for the CDR3: TGTGCCAGCAGCGCAGGGGGGTCTGGGACTGAAGCTTTCTTT.

The V gene is TRBV10-3, the J gene TRBJ1-1; D is possibly TRBD1 (5 bases). This CDR3 has 14 amino acids. The germline V and J ends were trimmed by 3 bases and 4 bases, with 12 bases remaining between them. Germline CDR1 reads ENHRY; CDR2 reads SYGVKD. The CDR3 protein is CAISDWQGGTEAFF. DNA of the CDR3: TGTGCCATCAGTGATTGGCAGGGAGGCACTGAAGCTTTCTTT.

This chain joins TRBV7-3 and TRBJ1-2; D might be TRBD1 (5 bases). Trimming cost V 5 bases and J 3 bases, with 16 bases left between them. Germline V gene lookup returns CDR1 SGHTA and CDR2 FQGTGA. The CDR3 sequence is 15 residues long. CDR3 protein: CASSTGGADDYGYTF. The CDR3 nucleotides read TGTGCCAGCAGCACGGGGGGAGCGGATGACTATGGCTACACCTTC.

J is TRBJ2-1 and V is TRBV7-2; 7 bases agree with TRBD1. The trim removed 3 bases at V and 6 bases at J, leaving 5 bases unmatched. Per the germline V gene, CDR1 is SGHTA and CDR2 is FQGNSA. CDR3 length: 14 residues. The chain's CDR3 is CASSLQQGPNEQFF. The CDR3, as DNA: TGTGCCAGCAGCTTGCAACAGGGGCCCAATGAGCAGTTCTTC.

V gene TRBV9 combines with J gene TRBJ2-5, with D perhaps TRBD1 (5 bases). V was cut by 0 bases and J by 2 bases, with 14 bases left in between. CDR3 length: 16 amino acids. The germline V gene encodes CDR1 SGDLS and CDR2 YYNGEE. The DNA for the CDR3 is TGTGCCAGCAGCGTAGCCCCCGTTAGGACACAAGAGACCCAGTACTTC. It is translated as CASSVAPVRTQETQYF. Based on the CDR3 plus reference TRBV9 and TRBJ2-5, the full variable domain is DSGVTQTPKHLITATGQRVTLRCSPRSGDLSVYWYQQSLDQGLQFLIQYYNGEERAKGNILERFSAQQFPDLHSELNLSSLELGDSALYFCASSVAPVRTQETQYFGPGTRLLVL.

This clone was observed a handful of times. In nucleotides, the CDR3 is TGTGCCAGCAGCTTCAGGAAATCCTACGAGCAGTACTTC. This translates into CASSFRKSYEQYF. The gene calls are TRBV7-6 and TRBJ2-7; D remains unclear. This CDR3 spans 13 amino acids. Trimming cost V 3 bases and J 1 base, with 7 bases left between them. Germline V gene sequence: CDR1 SGHVS, CDR2 FNYEAQ. The variable domain in full, with the rest retrieved from reference TRBV7-6 and TRBJ2-7, is GAGVSQSPRYKVTKRGQDVALRCDPISGHVSLYWYRQALGQGPEFLTYFNYEAQQDKSGLPNDRFSAERPEGSISTLTIQRTEQRDSAMYRCASSFRKSYEQYFGPGTRLTVT.

The chain links TRBV10-3 to TRBJ1-4, with 9 bases lining up with TRBD1. The CDR3 sequence is 17 residues long. J lost 2 bases, V lost 10 bases, and 14 bases had no gene match. CDR1 and CDR2 from the germline V gene are ENHRY and SYGVKD. CDR3 amino acids: CATNGGQGGSTNEKLFF. The CDR3 DNA reads as TGTGCCACCAATGGGGGACAGGGAGGTTCTACTAATGAAAAACTGTTTTTT.

The chain links TRBV19 to TRBJ2-7, with 8 bases matching TRBD1. This CDR3 is built from 15 residues. Germline CDR1 LNHDA, CDR2 SQIVND (reference sequence). V lost 5 bases to trimming and J lost 2 bases; unmatched junction nucleotides: 8. CDR3 coding DNA: TGTGCCAGTAGTTATCGAGACAGGGGCGCCTACGAGCAGTACTTC. Amino acids: CASSYRDRGAYEQYF. The full variable domain, rest sourced from reference TRBV19 and TRBJ2-7, is DGGITQSPKYLFRKEGQNVTLSCEQNLNHDAMYWYRQDPGQGLRLIYYSQIVNDFQKGDIAEGYSVSREKKESFPLTVTSAQKNPTAFYLCASSYRDRGAYEQYFGPGTRLTVT.

The chain employs TRBV9 and TRBJ2-3; TRBD1 matches 10 bases. The CDR3 totals 21 residues. The ends lost 0 bases at V and 1 base at J; junction bases unmatched: 17. In germline, CDR1 is SGDLS, CDR2 YYNGEE. The CDR3 loop is CASSVGLGDRGPSGRTDTQYF. In DNA, the CDR3 is TGTGCCAGCAGCGTAGGACTGGGGGACAGGGGCCCCTCGGGTCGCACAGATACGCAGTATTTT.

The chain combines TRBV5-6 with TRBJ1-6, with TRBD1 matching over 7 bases. In germline, CDR1 is SGHDT, CDR2 YYEEEE. Unmatched junction bases numbered 11, after V lost 4 bases and J lost 16 bases. CDR3 length: 13 residues. As DNA, the CDR3 is TGTGCCAGCAGCCTCCGGGACAGCGGCATACTCCACTTT. Translated: CASSLRDSGILHF.

The chain uses TRBV7-6 and TRBJ2-1; 8 nucleotides agree with TRBD2. The germline V gene has CDR1 SGHVS and CDR2 FNYEAQ. The CDR3 length is 18 residues. The V segment lost 0 bases and the J segment 0 bases; nucleotides outside the gene matches: 7. In DNA form, the CDR3 reads TGTGCCAGCAGCTTAGCGACGCCAAGCGGGAGCTCCTACAATGAGCAGTTCTTC. Encoded protein: CASSLATPSGSSYNEQFF.

This chain links TRBV6-1 with TRBJ1-5; D remains ambiguous. Germline CDR1 reads MNHNS; CDR2 reads SASEGT. V was shortened by 3 bases and J by 3 bases, with 15 bases between the two germline ends. The CDR3 contains 16 residues. This CDR3 reads CASSDPGVPDNQPQHF. The CDR3, as DNA: TGTGCCAGCAGTGACCCCGGGGTGCCTGACAATCAGCCCCAGCATTTT.

The chain uses TRBV2 and TRBJ1-1, with unresolved D. The V gene lost 3 bases and the J gene lost 4 bases, with 9 bases spanning the gap. Germline V CDR1 and CDR2: SNHLY, FYNNEI. The CDR3 length is 13 residues. The CDR3 region has the DNA TGTGCCAGCAGTGATACTGGAGGCACTGAAGCTTTCTTT. Translating gives CASSDTGGTEAFF.

This clone was seen a single time. The CDR3 sequence: CASRSPGDTQYF. The CDR3 DNA follows: TGTGCCAGCAGATCCCCCGGGGATACGCAGTATTTT. The chain links TRBV6-5 to TRBJ2-3; no reliable D call. The V gene lost 6 bases and the J gene lost 6 bases, with 10 bases spanning the gap. Per the germline V gene, CDR1 is MNHEY and CDR2 is SVGAGI. The CDR3 has 12 amino acids.

The rearrangement uses TRBV19 and TRBJ2-1, with 8 nucleotides matching TRBD2. Per germline, CDR1 LNHDA and CDR2 SQIVND (reference sequence). V shed 3 bases and J 6 bases; nucleotides not matched to a gene: 10. This CDR3 has 16 residues. CDR3 in DNA: TGTGCCAGTAGTATCTTCCGGGGACTAGGGTCCAATGAGCAGTTCTTC. Translated, it gives CASSIFRGLGSNEQFF.

The sample holds one count of this clone. Here the CDR3 reads CASSVGLTPGGYTF. The CDR3 coding sequence is TGTGCCAGCAGCGTAGGTCTCACCCCGGGGGGCTACACCTTC. V usage is TRBV9 and J usage is TRBJ1-2; D gene uncertain. CDR1 and CDR2 from the germline V gene are SGDLS and YYNGEE. V lost 0 bases and J 8 bases, leaving 14 bases between the germline ends. The CDR3 contains 14 residues.

The gene calls are TRBV30 and TRBJ2-1; the D gene is possibly TRBD2 (7 bases). This CDR3 comprises 15 residues. Germline CDR1 reads GTSNPN; CDR2 reads SVGIG (reference sequence). Trimming stripped 0 bases from V and 6 bases from J, with 15 bases between. CDR3 in amino acids: CAWSVGGAGSNEQFF. The CDR3 bases are TGTGCCTGGAGTGTGGGGGGGGCCGGGAGCAATGAGCAGTTCTTC.

Only a few counts were recorded for this clone. The chain has TRBV9 and TRBJ2-7; tentative D call: TRBD1 (6 bases). V lost 0 bases and J lost 0, with 7 bases in between. CDR3 length equals 14 residues. Germline values: CDR1 SGDLS, CDR2 YYNGEE. CDR3 loop: CASSVADSSYEQYF. CDR3 nucleotides: TGTGCCAGCAGCGTAGCGGACAGCTCCTACGAGCAGTACTTC.

V and J are TRBV11-2 and TRBJ2-3; TRBD2 matches 11 bases. The germline gives CDR1 SGHAT, CDR2 FQNNGV. V shed 5 bases, J shed 5 bases, and the junction held 12 bases outside the gene matches. This CDR3 contains 17 residues. CDR3 sequence reads: CASSLRSLAGGQDTQYF. The CDR3 DNA reads as TGTGCCAGCAGCCTCCGATCTTTAGCGGGAGGGCAAGATACGCAGTATTTT.

Only a few counts were recorded for this clone. This sequence joins TRBV6-1 and TRBJ2-1, with 14 positions matching TRBD2. CDR3 size: 19 residues. In germline, CDR1 is MNHNS, CDR2 SASEGT. V was clipped by 3 bases and J by 3 bases; unmatched bases: 10. The CDR3 is CASSDGRGLAGVNYNEQFF. DNA for the CDR3: TGTGCCAGCAGTGATGGAAGGGGACTAGCGGGGGTTAACTACAATGAGCAGTTCTTC.

CDR3 amino acids: CASSRGQGAWDEQFF. The CDR3 DNA follows: TGCGCCAGCAGCCGAGGACAGGGGGCTTGGGATGAGCAGTTCTTC. This chain links TRBV4-1 with TRBJ2-1; the match to TRBD1 covers 11 bases. Germline V gives CDR1 MGHRA, CDR2 YSYEKL. The CDR3 is made up of 15 amino acids. V was clipped by 4 bases and J by 8 bases; unmatched bases: 7.

The chain carries TRBV29-1 and TRBJ1-2, with 7 bases that match TRBD1. This CDR3 spans 13 amino acids. Germline CDR1 and CDR2: SQVTM and ANQGSEA. Unmatched junction bases numbered 7, after V lost 3 bases and J lost 6 bases. CDR3 nucleotides: TGCAGCGTTGATTTCAGGGGGGCGGATGGCTACACCTTC. Translated: CSVDFRGADGYTF.

This clone appeared a few times. The genes are TRBV6-6 and TRBJ1-3, with 9 bases aligning to TRBD1. This CDR3 spans 14 amino acids. Germline trimming cut 5 bases from V and 4 bases from J; bases unmatched to any gene: 3. Per the germline V gene, CDR1 is MNHNY and CDR2 is SVGAGI (reference sequence). The CDR3 coding sequence is TGTGCCAGCAGTCGGGGACAGGGCGGAAACACCATATATTTT. This codes for CASSRGQGGNTIYF.